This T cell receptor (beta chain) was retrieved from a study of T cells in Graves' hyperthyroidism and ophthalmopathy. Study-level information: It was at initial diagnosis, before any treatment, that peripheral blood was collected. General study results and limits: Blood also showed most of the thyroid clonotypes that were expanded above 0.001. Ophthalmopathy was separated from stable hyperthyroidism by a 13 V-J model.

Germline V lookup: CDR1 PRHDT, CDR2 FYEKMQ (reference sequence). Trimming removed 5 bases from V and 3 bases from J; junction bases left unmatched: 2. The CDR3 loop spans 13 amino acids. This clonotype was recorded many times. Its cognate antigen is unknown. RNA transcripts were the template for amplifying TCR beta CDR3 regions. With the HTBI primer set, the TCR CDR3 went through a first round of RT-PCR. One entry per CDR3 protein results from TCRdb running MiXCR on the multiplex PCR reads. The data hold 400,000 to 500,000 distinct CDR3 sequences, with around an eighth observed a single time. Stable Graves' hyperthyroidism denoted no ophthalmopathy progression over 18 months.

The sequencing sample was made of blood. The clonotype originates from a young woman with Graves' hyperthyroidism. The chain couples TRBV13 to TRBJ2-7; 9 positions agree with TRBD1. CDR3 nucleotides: TGTGCCAGCAGCAAGGACAGGGGCTACGAGCAGTACTTC. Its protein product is CASSKDRGYEQYF.